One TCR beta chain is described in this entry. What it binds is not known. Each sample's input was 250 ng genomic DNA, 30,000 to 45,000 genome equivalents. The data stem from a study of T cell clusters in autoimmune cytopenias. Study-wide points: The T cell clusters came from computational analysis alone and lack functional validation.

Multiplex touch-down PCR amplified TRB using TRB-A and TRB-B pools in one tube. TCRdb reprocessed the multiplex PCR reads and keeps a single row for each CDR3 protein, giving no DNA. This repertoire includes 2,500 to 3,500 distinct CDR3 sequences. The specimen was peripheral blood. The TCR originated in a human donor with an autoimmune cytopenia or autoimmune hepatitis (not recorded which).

CDR3 region: CASSLAAASGSRETQYF. The rearrangement uses TRBV5-6 and TRBJ2-5; the D call of TRBD2 rests on TCRdb alone, since no DNA is present to check it. The CDR3 totals 17 residues. Germline CDR1 is SGHDT and CDR2 is YYEEEE.